The 18 T cell receptor beta chains in this list originate from one sample, sequenced in a study of T cells after yellow fever vaccination. TCRdb recomputed calls from the 5' RACE reads with MiXCR, one row per CDR3 protein. Among 400,000 or so distinct CDR3 sequences, approximately 6% were seen once, and the ten largest hold 14% to 15%. This specimen consisted of PBMCs, obtained 5 days after the yellow fever booster vaccination. The receptors shown here come from a man aged 25 to 40 who received the YFV17D yellow fever vaccine.

This clonotype was recorded a few times. A read error may be the cause here, since a much bigger clone is one base away. J is TRBJ2-2 and V is TRBV5-8; TRBD1 matches at 7 bases. Per germline, CDR1 SGHTS and CDR2 YDEGEE. The CDR3 contains 15 residues. V lost 4 bases and J lost 0; bases outside the gene matches: 3. As DNA, the CDR3 is TGTGCCAGCAGCAAGGGGACAGCGAACACCGGGGAGCTGTTTTTT. This encodes CASSKGTANTGELFF.

This clonotype was observed at least ten times. The J gene is TRBJ2-1, the V gene TRBV11-2, with D hard to call. V lost 3 bases, J lost 12 bases, and 18 bases lay in between. Germline CDR1 SGHAT, CDR2 FQNNGV. This CDR3 has 14 residues. This CDR3 reads CASSFSDASPGQFF. The CDR3 DNA follows: TGTGCCAGCAGCTTTTCGGACGCGAGCCCGGGGCAGTTCTTC.

The chain joins TRBV5-1 to TRBJ2-7; D is possibly TRBD1 or TRBD2 (5 bases each). This CDR3 is built from 15 residues. V gave up 6 bases and J gave up 2 bases, with 18 bases separating them. From germline, CDR1 is SGHRS and CDR2 YFSETQ. The CDR3 sequence: CASTPSGRGPYEQYF. CDR3 sequence (DNA): TGCGCCAGCACCCCTTCGGGACGGGGCCCCTACGAGCAGTACTTC.

As for this clonotype: One base away lies a much larger clone, so this may be a sequencing read error. The chain joins TRBV29-1 to TRBJ2-2; weak D call: TRBD2 (5 bases). CDR3 length: 15 amino acids. Looked up from germline, CDR1 is SQVTM and CDR2 is ANQGSEA. The CDR3 nucleotides read TGCAGCGTTGGCGTTTTATCGTCGAACACCGGGAAGCTGTTTTTT. Its translation: CSVGVLSSNTGKLFF.

This chain joins TRBV4-1 and TRBJ2-4, with D uncertain. The CDR3 covers 15 residues. CDR1 is MGHRA and CDR2 is YSYEKL in the germline V gene. Trimming left V 0 bases short and J 0 bases short, with 6 bases between. CDR3 region: CASSQEALAKNIQYF. The CDR3 region has the DNA TGCGCCAGCAGCCAAGAGGCGCTAGCCAAAAACATTCAGTACTTC.

The sample holds many counts of this clonotype. J is TRBJ1-1 and V is TRBV20-1, with no clear D. The CDR3 is 12 amino acids. From germline, CDR1 is DFQATT and CDR2 SNEGSKA (reference sequence). V gave up 7 bases and J gave up 5 bases, with 14 bases separating them. The CDR3 is CSVVSQLTEAFF. The CDR3, as DNA: TGCAGTGTTGTATCCCAGCTAACTGAAGCTTTCTTT.

At least ten counts were recorded for this clonotype. The V and J genes are TRBV20-1 and TRBJ2-7; TRBD2 matches 8 bases. Germline CDR1 DFQATT, CDR2 SNEGSKA (reference sequence). Losses at the gene ends were 5 bases for V and 2 bases for J; bases not matched to a gene: 8. CDR3 length: 14 amino acids. CDR3 DNA sequence: TGCAGTGCTGCTCCCGGGACTAGACCCTACGAGCAGTACTTC. It encodes CSAAPGTRPYEQYF.

V is TRBV20-1 and J is TRBJ2-5; D is perhaps TRBD1 (6 bases). Germline V gene sequence: CDR1 DFQATT, CDR2 SNEGSKA (reference sequence). The CDR3 has 15 residues. V lost 4 bases, J lost 2 bases, and 17 bases lay in between. The CDR3 DNA sequence: TGCAGTGCTACCCAGCCGGGACAACCACAAGAGACCCAGTACTTC. It yields the protein CSATQPGQPQETQYF.

The sample holds many counts of this clonotype. The rearrangement links TRBV5-1 to TRBJ2-2; the D gene is possibly TRBD2 (5 bases). This CDR3 spans 13 amino acids. The ends were cut back, 5 bases at V and 3 bases at J, with 8 bases in the middle. CDR1 is SGHRS, CDR2 YFSETQ, per germline. The CDR3 here is CASREADTGELFF. The CDR3 DNA reads TGCGCCAGCAGGGAGGCCGACACCGGGGAGCTGTTTTTT. Complete variable domain (other parts from reference TRBV5-1 and TRBJ2-2): KAGVTQTPRYLIKTRGQQVTLSCSPISGHRSVSWYQQTPGQGLQFLFEYFSETQRNKGNFPGRFSGRQFSNSRSEMNVSTLELGDSALYLCASREADTGELFFGEGSRLTVL.

This clonotype was observed many times. V usage is TRBV4-2 and J usage is TRBJ2-5, with D uncertain. CDR3 length: 11 residues. Looked up from germline, CDR1 is LGHNA and CDR2 is YNFKEQ. Trimming removed 2 bases at V and 5 bases at J, with 3 bases between. In DNA form, the CDR3 reads TGTGCCAGCAGCCAAAGGGAGACCCAGTACTTC. It specifies CASSQRETQYF.

The rearrangement joins TRBV18 to TRBJ2-5; TRBD2 matches 8 bases. Germline V lookup: CDR1 KGHSH, CDR2 LQKENI. Trimming at V came to 2 bases and at J to 3 bases, leaving 5 bases not matched to a gene. The CDR3 contains 15 residues. CDR3 sequence (DNA): TGTGCCAGCTCACCAGTAGCGGGACCTAAAGAGACCCAGTACTTC. Protein: CASSPVAGPKETQYF. Supplemented by reference TRBV18 and TRBJ2-5, the full variable domain reads NAGVMQNPRHLVRRRGQEARLRCSPMKGHSHVYWYRQLPEEGLKFMVYLQKENIIDESGMPKERFSAEFPKEGPSILRIQQVVRGDSAAYFCASSPVAGPKETQYFGPGTRLLVL.

The V gene is TRBV18, the J gene TRBJ2-7; the D gene could be TRBD1 or TRBD2 (5 bases each). In germline, CDR1 is KGHSH, CDR2 LQKENI. This CDR3 has 15 residues. V lost 5 bases to trimming and J lost 2 bases, with 16 bases between them. CDR3 sequence reads: CASSTAGTAPYEQYF. In nucleotides, the CDR3 is TGTGCCAGCTCAACGGCCGGGACGGCCCCCTACGAGCAGTACTTC.

This clonotype occurred many times. The gene calls are TRBV7-9 and TRBJ2-7; tentative D call: TRBD1 (6 bases). The V and J ends lost 1 base and 5 bases respectively, with 15 bases between them. Germline loops: CDR1 SEHNR, CDR2 FQNEAQ (reference sequence). The CDR3 spans 15 residues. The CDR3 coding sequence is TGTGCCAGCAGCTTAGGGCGGCAGGGGAGTAACGAGCAGTACTTC. Translating gives CASSLGRQGSNEQYF.

This clonotype was observed many times. V gene TRBV6-2 or TRBV6-3 combines with J gene TRBJ1-4; D call uncertain. Trimming removed 6 bases at V and 5 bases at J, with 13 bases between. Germline V gene lookup returns CDR1 MNHEY and CDR2 SVGEGT. The CDR3 length is 14 residues. The CDR3 region is CASSNGRENEKLFF. The CDR3 nucleotides read TGTGCCAGCAGCAACGGACGGGAGAATGAAAAACTGTTTTTT.

The gene calls are TRBV15 and TRBJ2-1; no firm D call. The CDR3 contains 14 residues. Trimming took off 0 bases at V and 10 bases at J, with 13 bases between the two ends. Germline CDR1 is LNHNV and CDR2 is YYDKDF (reference sequence). CDR3: CATSRDKAFREQFF. CDR3 DNA: TGTGCCACCAGCAGAGATAAAGCCTTTCGGGAGCAGTTCTTC.

This clonotype was observed many times. The chain joins TRBV25-1 to TRBJ2-7, with D possibly being TRBD1 or TRBD2 (5 bases each). Between the trimmed V and J ends, which lost 6 bases and 3 bases, there was a span of 12 bases. The CDR3 sequence is 13 residues long. The germline V gene has CDR1 MGHDK and CDR2 SYGVNS. This chain's CDR3 is CASRGTWGYEQYF. The CDR3, as DNA: TGTGCCAGCAGAGGGACCTGGGGCTACGAGCAGTACTTC.

This clonotype was counted many times. The gene calls are TRBV20-1 and TRBJ2-3, with D unresolved. Trimming pared 1 base from V and 4 bases from J, leaving 6 bases between. The CDR3 is 12 amino acids. CDR1 DFQATT and CDR2 SNEGSKA come from the germline V gene (reference sequence). CDR3 sequence (DNA): TGCAGTGCTAGAGGGGTAGCAGATACGCAGTATTTT. It encodes CSARGVADTQYF.

This clonotype was seen at least ten times. The chain joins TRBV7-9 to TRBJ2-1; the match to TRBD2 covers 11 bases. The CDR3 contains 14 residues. Germline V gene data show CDR1 as SEHNR and CDR2 as FQNEAQ (reference sequence). J was trimmed by 7 bases and V by 5 bases; bases with no gene match: 4. CDR3 nucleotide sequence: TGTGCCAGCAGCACTAGCGGGAGCTTGAATGAGCAGTTCTTC. Amino acid sequence: CASSTSGSLNEQFF. Using reference TRBV7-9 and TRBJ2-1 for the parts outside the CDR3, the full variable domain is DTGVSQNPRHKITKRGQNVTFRCDPISEHNRLYWYRQTLGQGPEFLTYFQNEAQLEKSRLLSDRFSAERPKGSFSTLEIQRTEQGDSAMYLCASSTSGSLNEQFFGPGTRLTVL.